The 15 T cell receptor beta chains below come from one sample, sequenced in a study of T cell responses to AZD1222 COVID-19 vaccine. The data were produced by immunoSEQ multiplex PCR, yet TCRdb's version contains in-frame clones alone and is incomplete. The repertoire holds around 100,000 clones, with less than 90% as singletons. The sequenced sample was peripheral blood, obtained on day 0 of AZD1222 vaccination. All receptors derive from an adult in good health.

This sequence joins TRBV6-1 and TRBJ1-2; D is possibly TRBD1 (6 bases). Looked up from germline, CDR1 is MNHNS and CDR2 is SASEGT. V lost 3 bases to trimming and J lost 8 bases, with 16 bases between them. This CDR3 is 14 amino acids long. DNA of the CDR3: TGTGCCAGCAGTGAGGGCAGGGGAATTTGGGGCTACACCTTC. Translated, it gives CASSEGRGIWGYTF.

The V gene is TRBV5-1, the J gene TRBJ1-1; D gene unclear. V gave up 0 bases and J gave up 6 bases, with 9 bases separating them. The CDR3 is 13 residues long. In germline, CDR1 is SGHRS, CDR2 YFSETQ. Written as DNA, the CDR3 is TGCGCCAGCAGCTTGGAACGGGGTCCTGAAGCTTTCTTT. Residues: CASSLERGPEAFF.

The rearrangement uses TRBV29-1 and TRBJ2-7; TRBD1 might be the D (6 bases). V lost 4 bases to trimming and J lost 5 bases, with 15 bases between them. CDR1 SQVTM and CDR2 ANQGSEA come from the germline V gene. The CDR3 is 13 residues long. CDR3 residues: CSVGRDMIDEQYF. The CDR3, as DNA: TGCAGCGTTGGAAGGGACATGATCGACGAGCAGTACTTC.

V gene TRBV11-3 combines with J gene TRBJ2-7; D could derive from TRBD1 or TRBD2 (5 bases each). Trimming shortened V by 5 bases and J by 4 bases, and 15 bases separated the two germline ends. CDR1 and CDR2 from the germline V gene are SGHNT and YENEEA. The CDR3 length is 14 residues. In nucleotides, the CDR3 is TGTGCCAGCAGCGACCGGGACGGATCTTACGAGCAGTACGTC. Translation gives CASSDRDGSYEQYV.

V gene TRBV6-5 combines with J gene TRBJ1-1, with TRBD1 as a possible D gene (6 bases). This CDR3 comprises 14 residues. Germline CDR1 MNHEY, CDR2 SVGAGI. Trimming removed 7 bases at V and 5 bases at J, with 17 bases between. CDR3 nucleotides: TGTGCCAGCAAACAGGGTCCTCTAAGAACTGAAGCTTTCTTT. The encoded protein is CASKQGPLRTEAFF.

The J gene is TRBJ2-1, the V gene TRBV9; tentatively, D is TRBD1 or TRBD2 (5 bases each). The V end lost 7 bases, the J end lost 5 bases, and 10 bases lay between the germline ends. The length of the CDR3 is 12 residues. Germline loops: CDR1 SGDLS, CDR2 YYNGEE. The CDR3 reads CASGTSDNEQFF. In DNA, the CDR3 is TGTGCCAGCGGGACGAGTGACAATGAGCAGTTCTTC.

This clone was found a few times. The chain uses TRBV4-2 and TRBJ2-1; D assignment may be TRBD1 or TRBD2 (6 bases each). Germline-derived CDR1 and CDR2 are LGHNA and YNFKEQ. Trimming cost V 4 bases and J 6 bases, with 13 bases left between them. The CDR3 is 14 amino acids. The CDR3: CASSPAGGGNEQFF. CDR3 nucleotides: TGTGCCAGCAGCCCCGCCGGGGGCGGCAATGAGCAGTTCTTC.

The chain employs TRBV7-9 and TRBJ2-1, with TRBD2 as a possible D gene (5 bases). Trimming removed 5 bases from V and 6 bases from J, with 11 bases in between. Germline-derived CDR1 and CDR2 are SEHNR and FQNEAQ (reference sequence). This CDR3 region has 13 residues. Here the CDR3 DNA reads TGTGCCAGCAGCAACCGAGGGTCCAATGAGCAGTTCTTC. This encodes CASSNRGSNEQFF.

V usage is TRBV4-2 and J usage is TRBJ1-3; no clear D. Per the germline V gene, CDR1 is LGHNA and CDR2 is YNFKEQ. V was cut by 0 bases and J by 0 bases, with 9 bases left in between. The CDR3 sequence is 16 residues long. The CDR3 sequence is CASSQELADSGNTIYF. The CDR3 nucleotides read TGTGCCAGCAGCCAAGAGTTGGCGGACTCTGGAAACACCATATATTTT.

The rearrangement links TRBV6-5 to TRBJ2-3; 8 bases align to TRBD2. V shed 4 bases, J shed 3 bases, and the junction held 9 bases outside the gene matches. Per germline, CDR1 MNHEY and CDR2 SVGAGI. CDR3 length equals 16 residues. The CDR3 sequence is CASSSTPSGLTDTQYF. In DNA form, the CDR3 reads TGTGCCAGCAGTTCAACCCCTAGCGGGTTAACAGATACGCAGTATTTT.

This chain connects TRBV11-2 to TRBJ1-2; D might be TRBD1 (6 bases). Trimming cost V 6 bases and J 8 bases, with 19 bases left between them. The CDR3 spans 14 residues. From germline, CDR1 is SGHAT and CDR2 FQNNGV. The CDR3 region has the DNA TGTGCCAGCAGAGAGGGGGGAGGGCGCCGGGGCTACACCTTC. Translation: CASREGGGRRGYTF.

This clone was seen just once. The rearrangement uses TRBV6-5 and TRBJ2-3; 7 bases align to TRBD1. Germline assignment: CDR1 MNHEY and CDR2 SVGAGI. After removal of 7 bases from V and 2 bases from J, the junction contained 9 bases not matched to a gene. The CDR3 is 15 residues long. The CDR3 DNA sequence: TGTGCCAGCACTAAGACAGGGAGACCCACAGATACGCAGTATTTT. Translation: CASTKTGRPTDTQYF.

This chain links TRBV6-2 or TRBV6-3 with TRBJ1-5; D perhaps matches TRBD1 (5 bases). This CDR3 is built from 15 residues. V lost 5 bases and J 4 bases, leaving 15 bases between the germline ends. From germline, CDR1 is MNHEY and CDR2 SVGEGT. CDR3 residues: CASSTSGPGNQPQHF. The CDR3 DNA reads TGTGCCAGCAGTACCTCGGGACCAGGTAATCAGCCCCAGCATTTT.

The V and J genes are TRBV3-1 (or the pseudogene TRBV3-2) and TRBJ1-2, with a weak D call TRBD1 (6 bases). The CDR3 extends over 14 amino acids. Germline V CDR1 and CDR2: LGHDT, YNNKEL (reference sequence). Trimming cost V 3 bases and J 3 bases, with 11 bases left between them. The CDR3 reads CASSHNTGHYGYTF. The DNA for the CDR3 is TGTGCCAGCAGCCACAATACAGGGCACTATGGCTACACCTTC.

V and J are TRBV14 and TRBJ1-2, with 8 bases fitting TRBD1. Trimming took 2 bases from V and 8 from J; bases not matched to a gene: 4. Germline V gene data show CDR1 as SGHDN and CDR2 as FVKESK. The CDR3 spans 13 residues. The CDR3 spells CASSQQGAQGYTF. The CDR3, as DNA: TGTGCCAGCAGCCAACAGGGGGCACAAGGCTACACCTTC.